This TCR beta chain was recorded in a study of blood T cell repertoires in COVID-19. Study at large: The study drew acute and convalescent COVID-19 samples from the United States, Italy and Spain. Sample material is recorded as cDNA or gDNA derived from T cells, B-cell-depleted T cells, or PBMCs.

As originally analysed: From reference gene primer amplification, estimates of nucleated cell counts were derived. The table came from immunoSEQ multiplex PCR; TCRdb's copy has only in-frame clones and leaves some out. The DNA gave D and trimming, while V, J and clone size come from that table. Of some 260,000 clones in the sample, around 79% were seen once. Trimming removed 5 bases at V and 5 bases at J, with 19 bases between. This CDR3 has 15 amino acids. Germline-derived CDR1 and CDR2 are SGHAT and FQNNGV. V usage is TRBV11-2 and J usage is TRBJ2-7; D gene ambiguous. This TCR derives from a woman aged 80 or older with acute or convalescent COVID-19. Material for sequencing was peripheral blood. CDR3 protein: CASSPRVAAVHEQYF. The CDR3 region has the DNA TGTGCCAGCAGCCCCCGGGTAGCCGCAGTCCACGAGCAGTACTTC.